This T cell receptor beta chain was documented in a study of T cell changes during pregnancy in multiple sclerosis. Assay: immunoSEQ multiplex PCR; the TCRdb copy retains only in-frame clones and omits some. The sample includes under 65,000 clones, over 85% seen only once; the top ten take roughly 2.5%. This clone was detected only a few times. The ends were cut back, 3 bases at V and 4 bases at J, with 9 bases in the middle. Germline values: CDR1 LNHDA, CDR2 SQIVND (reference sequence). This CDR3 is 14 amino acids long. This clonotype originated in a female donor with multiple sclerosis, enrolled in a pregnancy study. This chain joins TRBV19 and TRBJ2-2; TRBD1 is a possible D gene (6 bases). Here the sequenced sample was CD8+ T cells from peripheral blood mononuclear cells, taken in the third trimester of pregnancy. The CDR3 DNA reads TGTGCCAGTAGTATCGGGACAATCACCGGGGAGCTGTTTTTT. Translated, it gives CASSIGTITGELFF.